This T cell receptor beta chain was profiled in a study of shared clonotypes between healthy human individuals. Turning to the study itself: CD4 naive and CD4 memory each took three plates per donor, while CD8 naive took two and CD8 memory one. Broader study findings: Only blood was sampled, and tissue TCR repertoires likely differ from blood ones. Of the naive CD4 clonotypes, around 4.9% were shared across several donors.

With respect to this clone: What it binds is unknown.

Trimming took 3 bases from V and 2 from J, leaving 14 bases between them. Germline V gene lookup returns CDR1 WNHNN and CDR2 SYGVQD (reference sequence). This CDR3 contains 15 residues. Method: immunoSEQ multiplex PCR; TCRdb's copy keeps in-frame clones and lacks some. This sample has a few hundred thousand clones, with 87% found just once. The specimen sequenced was memory CD8+ T cells sorted from blood. Subset indicated: CD45RO+ cells pooled with CCR7-negative TemRA cells. This sequence joins TRBV10-1 and TRBJ2-7; D call uncertain. This sequence originates from a man aged 18 to 30 in good health. CDR3 in DNA: TGCGCCAGCAGTGAAGGCGACCTACCAGCCTACGAGCAGTACTTC. Protein: CASSEGDLPAYEQYF.